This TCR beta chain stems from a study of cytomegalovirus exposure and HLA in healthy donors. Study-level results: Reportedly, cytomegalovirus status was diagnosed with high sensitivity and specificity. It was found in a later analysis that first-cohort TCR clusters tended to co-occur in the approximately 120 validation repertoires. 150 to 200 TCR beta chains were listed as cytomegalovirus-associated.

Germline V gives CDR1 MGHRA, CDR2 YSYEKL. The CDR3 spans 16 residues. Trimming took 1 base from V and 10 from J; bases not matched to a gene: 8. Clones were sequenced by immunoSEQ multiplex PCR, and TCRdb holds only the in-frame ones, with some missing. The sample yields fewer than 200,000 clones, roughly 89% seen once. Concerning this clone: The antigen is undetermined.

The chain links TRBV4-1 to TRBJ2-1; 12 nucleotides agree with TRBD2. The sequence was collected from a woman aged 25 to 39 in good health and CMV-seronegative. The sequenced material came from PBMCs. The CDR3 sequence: CASSQVLLAGGREQFF. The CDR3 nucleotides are TGCGCCAGCAGCCAAGTGCTTCTAGCGGGGGGGCGCGAGCAGTTCTTC.